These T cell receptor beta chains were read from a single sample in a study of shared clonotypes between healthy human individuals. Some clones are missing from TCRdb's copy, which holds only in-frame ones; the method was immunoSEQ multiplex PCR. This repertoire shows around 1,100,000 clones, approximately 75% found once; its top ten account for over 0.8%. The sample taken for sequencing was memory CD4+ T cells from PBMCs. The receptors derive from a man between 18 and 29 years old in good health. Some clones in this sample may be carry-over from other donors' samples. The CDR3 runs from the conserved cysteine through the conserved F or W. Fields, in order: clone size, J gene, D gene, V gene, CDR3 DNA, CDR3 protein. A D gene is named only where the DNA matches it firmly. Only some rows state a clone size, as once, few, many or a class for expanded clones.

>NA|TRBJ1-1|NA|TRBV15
TGTGCCACCAGCAGAGATCCCGATTCTGAAGCTTTCTTT
CATSRDPDSEAFF
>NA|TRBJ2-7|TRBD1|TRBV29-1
TGCAGCGTTGAAAAGGGGACAGGGACCTACGAGCAGTACTTC
CSVEKGTGTYEQYF
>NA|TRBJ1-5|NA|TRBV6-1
TGTGCCAGCAGTGAAGCAGGGTTTCAGCCCCAGCATTTT
CASSEAGFQPQHF
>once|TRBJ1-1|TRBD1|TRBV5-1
TGCGCCAGCAGCTTGGGACAGGGGGCGGGAACTGAAGCTTTCTTT
CASSLGQGAGTEAFF
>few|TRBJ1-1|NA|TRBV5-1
TGCGCCAGCAGCTTGATGGGGGCTGGCAACACTGAAGCTTTCTTT
CASSLMGAGNTEAFF
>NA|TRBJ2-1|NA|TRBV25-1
TGTGCCAGCAGTGACCTTACGGGCTTAGGGTACAATGAGCAGTTCTTC
CASSDLTGLGYNEQFF
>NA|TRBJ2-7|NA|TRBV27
TGTGCCAGCAGCAATACACATGGGGGTATGTACTTC
CASSNTHGGMYF
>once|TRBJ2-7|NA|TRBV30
TGTGCCTGGAGTGTACCGGGGCAGGGGAGGCCCTACGAGCAGTACTTC
CAWSVPGQGRPYEQYF
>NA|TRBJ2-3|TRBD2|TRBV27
TGTGCCAGCTCATGGGCGGGAGCTAGAGATACGCAGTATTTT
CASSWAGARDTQYF
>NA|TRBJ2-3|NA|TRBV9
TGTGCCAGCAGCGAAAGCACAGATACGCAGTATTTT
CASSESTDTQYF
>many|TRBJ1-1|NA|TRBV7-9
TGTGCCAGCAGCTTAATAGGGGCCCTGGACACTGAAGCTTTCTTT
CASSLIGALDTEAFF
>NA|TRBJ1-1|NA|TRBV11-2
TGTGCCAGCAGCTCCTCGGACAGGAACACTGAAGCTTTCTTT
CASSSSDRNTEAFF
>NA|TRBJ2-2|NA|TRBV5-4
TGTGCCAGCAGCTTGCACAGGGCCCCCGGGGAGCTGTTTTTT
CASSLHRAPGELFF
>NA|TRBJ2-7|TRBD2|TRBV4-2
TGTGCCAGCAGCCAAGGACTAGCGGGGGCCTACGAGCAGTACTTC
CASSQGLAGAYEQYF
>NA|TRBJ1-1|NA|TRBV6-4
TGTGCCAGCAGTGACGGAAGTCGGGCGGGGAACACTGAAGCTTTCTTT
CASSDGSRAGNTEAFF
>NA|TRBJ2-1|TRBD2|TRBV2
TGTGCCAGCAGGCCCCTGGGACTATTCAACAATGAGCAGTTCTTC
CASRPLGLFNNEQFF
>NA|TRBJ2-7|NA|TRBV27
TGTGCCAGCAGACGGACCGGGATAGGACTCTACGAGCAGTACTTC
CASRRTGIGLYEQYF
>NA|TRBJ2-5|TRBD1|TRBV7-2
TGTGCCAGCAGCCCAGGGGGTCGGACCCAGTACTTC
CASSPGGRTQYF
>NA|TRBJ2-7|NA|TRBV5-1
TGCGCCAGCAGCGTTACAGGAGGCGGATCCTACGAGCAGTACTTC
CASSVTGGGSYEQYF
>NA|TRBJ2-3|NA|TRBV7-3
TGTGCCAGCAGCCAGAGCGGGAGCACAGATACGCAGTATTTT
CASSQSGSTDTQYF
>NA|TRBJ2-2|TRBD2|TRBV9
TGTGCCAGCAGCGTGTTAGCGGGAGGGCTGAACACCGGGGAGCTGTTTTTT
CASSVLAGGLNTGELFF